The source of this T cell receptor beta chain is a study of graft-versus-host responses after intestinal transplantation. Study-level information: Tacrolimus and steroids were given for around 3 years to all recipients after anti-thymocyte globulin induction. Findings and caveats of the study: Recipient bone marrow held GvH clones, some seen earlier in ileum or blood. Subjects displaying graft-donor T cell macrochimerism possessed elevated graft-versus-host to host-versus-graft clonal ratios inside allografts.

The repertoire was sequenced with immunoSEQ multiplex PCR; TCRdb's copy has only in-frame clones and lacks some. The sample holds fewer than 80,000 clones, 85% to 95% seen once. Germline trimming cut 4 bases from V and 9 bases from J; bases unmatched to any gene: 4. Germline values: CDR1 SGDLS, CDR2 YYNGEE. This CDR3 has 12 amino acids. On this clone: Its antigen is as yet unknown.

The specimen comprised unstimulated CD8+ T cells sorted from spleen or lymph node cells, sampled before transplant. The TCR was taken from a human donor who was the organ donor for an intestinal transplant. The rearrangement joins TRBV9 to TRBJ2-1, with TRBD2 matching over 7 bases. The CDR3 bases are TGTGCCAGCAGCCAGACGGGGGGTGAGCAGTTCTTC. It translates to CASSQTGGEQFF.